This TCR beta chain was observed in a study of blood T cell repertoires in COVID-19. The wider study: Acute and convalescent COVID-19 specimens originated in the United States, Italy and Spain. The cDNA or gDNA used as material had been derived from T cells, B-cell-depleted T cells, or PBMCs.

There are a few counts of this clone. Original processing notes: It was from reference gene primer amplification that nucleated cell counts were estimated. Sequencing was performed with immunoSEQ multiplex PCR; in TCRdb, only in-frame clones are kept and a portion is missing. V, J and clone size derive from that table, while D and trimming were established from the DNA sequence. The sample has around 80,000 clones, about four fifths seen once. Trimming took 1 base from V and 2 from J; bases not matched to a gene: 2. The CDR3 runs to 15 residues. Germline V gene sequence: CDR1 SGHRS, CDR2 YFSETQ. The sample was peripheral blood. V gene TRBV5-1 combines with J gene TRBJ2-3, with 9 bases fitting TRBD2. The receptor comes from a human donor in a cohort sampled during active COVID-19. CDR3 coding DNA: TGCGCCAGCAGCTTGATAGCGGGGGCCACAGATACGCAGTATTTT. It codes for CASSLIAGATDTQYF. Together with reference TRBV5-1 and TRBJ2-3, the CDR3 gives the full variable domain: KAGVTQTPRYLIKTRGQQVTLSCSPISGHRSVSWYQQTPGQGLQFLFEYFSETQRNKGNFPGRFSGRQFSNSRSEMNVSTLELGDSALYLCASSLIAGATDTQYFGPGTRLTVL.